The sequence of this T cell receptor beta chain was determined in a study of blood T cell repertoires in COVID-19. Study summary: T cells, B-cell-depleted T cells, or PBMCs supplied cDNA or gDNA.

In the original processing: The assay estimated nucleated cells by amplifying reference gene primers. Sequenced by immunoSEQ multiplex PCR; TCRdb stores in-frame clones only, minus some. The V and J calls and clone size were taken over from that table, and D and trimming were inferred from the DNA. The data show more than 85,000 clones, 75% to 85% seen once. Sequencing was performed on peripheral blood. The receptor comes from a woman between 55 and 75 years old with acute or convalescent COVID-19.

CDR3 sequence (DNA): TGTGCCAGCAGCTTGACAGGGTCCCAGCCCCAGCATTTT. Its translation: CASSLTGSQPQHF. This chain links TRBV7-2 with TRBJ1-5, with 7 bases matching TRBD1. The CDR3 sequence is 13 residues long. V lost 3 bases, J lost 7 bases, and 3 bases stayed unmatched. Germline V CDR1 and CDR2: SGHTA, FQGNSA.